This paragraph reports one TCR beta chain. This specimen comes from a study of blood T cell repertoires in COVID-19. This CDR3 spans 14 amino acids. The germline CDR1 and CDR2 sequences are LGHDT and YNNKEL (reference sequence). V lost 0 bases and J 4 bases, leaving 6 bases between the germline ends. Measured with immunoSEQ multiplex PCR; TCRdb has only the in-frame clones, and not every one. Of about 110,000 clones in the sample, approximately 85% were seen once. Specimen: peripheral blood. This TCR was sampled from a man in his fifties with acute or convalescent COVID-19. This chain connects TRBV3-1 (or the pseudogene TRBV3-2) to TRBJ1-4; no firm D call. CDR3 loop: CASSQDGFNEKLFF. The CDR3 DNA reads TGTGCCAGCAGCCAAGACGGGTTTAATGAAAAACTGTTTTTT.